This T cell receptor beta chain was sequenced in a study of T cell responses to AZD1222 COVID-19 vaccine. Overall study results and limits: An increase in Spike-specific TCR breadth and depth was observed after two AZD1222 doses.

As concerns this clone: The target antigen is unknown.

Assay used: immunoSEQ multiplex PCR; TCRdb lists only in-frame clones, some missing. Found here are 150,000 to 190,000 clones, approximately 91% of them singletons; the top ten hold 6.9%. V lost 4 bases and J lost 5, with 14 bases in between. Germline CDR1 is SGHDN and CDR2 is FVKESK. This CDR3 region has 14 residues. This TCR was recovered from an adult who had recovered from COVID-19. The gene calls are TRBV14 and TRBJ1-2; D ambiguous. The sample consisted of peripheral blood, taken after recovery from COVID-19. CDR3 protein: CASSPIWGWYGYTF. The CDR3, as DNA: TGTGCCAGCAGCCCTATTTGGGGATGGTATGGCTACACCTTC.